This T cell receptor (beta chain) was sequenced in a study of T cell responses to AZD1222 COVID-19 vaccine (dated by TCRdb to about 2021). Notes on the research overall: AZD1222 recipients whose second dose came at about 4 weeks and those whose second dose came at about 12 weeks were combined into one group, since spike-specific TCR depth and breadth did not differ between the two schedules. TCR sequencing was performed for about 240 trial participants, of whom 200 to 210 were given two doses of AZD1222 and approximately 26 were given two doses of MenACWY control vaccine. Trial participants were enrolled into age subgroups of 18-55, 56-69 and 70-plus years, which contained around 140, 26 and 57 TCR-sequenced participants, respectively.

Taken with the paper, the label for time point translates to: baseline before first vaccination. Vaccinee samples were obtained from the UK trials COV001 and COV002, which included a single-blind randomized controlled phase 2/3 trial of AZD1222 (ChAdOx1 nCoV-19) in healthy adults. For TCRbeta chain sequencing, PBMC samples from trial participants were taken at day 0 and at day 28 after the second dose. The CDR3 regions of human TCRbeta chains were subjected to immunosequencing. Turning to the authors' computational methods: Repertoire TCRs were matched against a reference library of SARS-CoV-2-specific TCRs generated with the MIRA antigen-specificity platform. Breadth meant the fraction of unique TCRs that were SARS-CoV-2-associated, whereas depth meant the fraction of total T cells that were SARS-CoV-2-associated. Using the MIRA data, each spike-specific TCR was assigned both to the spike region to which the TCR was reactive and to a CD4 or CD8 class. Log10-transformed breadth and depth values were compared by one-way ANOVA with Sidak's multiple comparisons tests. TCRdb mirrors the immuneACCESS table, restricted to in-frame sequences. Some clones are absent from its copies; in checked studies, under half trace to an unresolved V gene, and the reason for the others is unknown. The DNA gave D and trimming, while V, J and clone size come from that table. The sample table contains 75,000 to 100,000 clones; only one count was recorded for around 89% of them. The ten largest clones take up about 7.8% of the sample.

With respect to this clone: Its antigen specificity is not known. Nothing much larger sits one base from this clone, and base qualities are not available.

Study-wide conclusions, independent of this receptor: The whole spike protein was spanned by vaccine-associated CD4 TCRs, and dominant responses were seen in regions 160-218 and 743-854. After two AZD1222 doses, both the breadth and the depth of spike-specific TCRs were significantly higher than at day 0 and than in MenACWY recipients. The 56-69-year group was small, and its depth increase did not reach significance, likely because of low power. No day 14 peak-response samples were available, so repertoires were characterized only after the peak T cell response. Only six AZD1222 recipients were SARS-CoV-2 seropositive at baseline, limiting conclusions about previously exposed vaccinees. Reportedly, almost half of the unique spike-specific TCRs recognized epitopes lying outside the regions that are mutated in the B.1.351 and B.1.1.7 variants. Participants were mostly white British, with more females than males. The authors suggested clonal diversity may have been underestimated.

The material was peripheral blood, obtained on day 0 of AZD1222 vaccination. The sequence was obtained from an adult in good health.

The CDR3 loop reads CASSPSDRGPIYGYTF. The nucleotides are TGTGCCAGCTCACCGTCGGACAGGGGACCCATCTATGGCTACACCTTC. The chain was built from TRBV18 and TRBJ1-2, and TRBD1 aligns with 9 junction nucleotides. The CDR3 runs 16 residues from the cysteine to the phenylalanine. Only CDR3 DNA remains: 48 bases, in frame from the first base. At the junction V is shortened by 3 bases and J by 4 bases; bases outside the gene matches: 9. The germline V gene provides CDR1 KGHSH and CDR2 LQKENI.